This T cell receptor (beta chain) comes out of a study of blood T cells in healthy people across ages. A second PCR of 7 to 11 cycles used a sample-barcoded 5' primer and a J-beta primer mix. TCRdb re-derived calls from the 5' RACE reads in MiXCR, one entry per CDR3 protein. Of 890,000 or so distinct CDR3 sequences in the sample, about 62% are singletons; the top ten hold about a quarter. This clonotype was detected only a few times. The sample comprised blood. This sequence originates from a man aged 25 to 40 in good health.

The CDR3 nucleotides read TGTGCCATCAGAGCCAACAATGAGCAGTTCTTC. Translation: CAIRANNEQFF. This chain uses TRBV10-3 with TRBJ2-1; D call uncertain. This CDR3 has 11 residues. Germline V CDR1 and CDR2: ENHRY, SYGVKD. The V end lost 6 bases, the J end lost 5 bases, and 5 bases lay between the germline ends.